The clone carrying this T cell receptor beta chain was seen a handful of times. Antigen specificity is unknown. The data stem from a study of blood T cells in healthy people across ages. In the study overall: About one barcoded beta molecule per two T cells was the capture yield of template switching. General study results and limits: Those diversity estimates obtained from one million T cells were thought to be underestimates.

A sample-barcoded 5' primer and a J-beta primer mix were used in a second PCR of roughly 7 to 11 cycles. The template-switch adaptor, which had 12 random nucleotides, put a tag on each cDNA molecule. TCRdb redid the calling of the 5' RACE reads with MiXCR, one entry per CDR3 protein. The table shows about 830,000 distinct CDR3 sequences, with 60% to 80% occurring only once. Drawn from each donor were roughly 10 milliliters of peripheral blood. The CDR3 is 12 residues long. Germline V gene lookup returns CDR1 KGHDR and CDR2 SFDVKD. V lost 4 bases to trimming and J lost 1 base, with 4 bases between them.

Sequences were obtained from blood. The sequence derives from a man aged 25 to 40 in good health. The chain recombines TRBV24-1 with TRBJ2-7; no clear D gene. The CDR3 reads CATSEGSYEQYF. The CDR3 DNA sequence: TGTGCCACCAGTGAGGGATCCTACGAGCAGTACTTC.